This passage covers 11 T cell receptor beta chains from one sample sequenced in a study of shared clonotypes between healthy human individuals. The method was immunoSEQ multiplex PCR; TCRdb's version includes in-frame clones alone and lacks a portion of them. The table lists more than 450,000 clones, 79% of them singletons. The sample consisted of PBMCs. The receptors shown here come from a woman in her thirties or forties in good health. Some clones in this sample may be carry-over from other donors' samples.

Only one count was recorded for this clone. The sample has other DNA sequences that encode this CDR3 too. The chain links TRBV9 to TRBJ2-3; D is undetermined. This CDR3 contains 14 residues. The germline V gene has CDR1 SGDLS and CDR2 YYNGEE. The V end was cut by 0 bases, the J end by 2 bases, with 7 bases between. The CDR3 bases are TGTGCCAGCAGCGTAGTACCCTCCACAGATACGCAGTATTTT. As protein: CASSVVPSTDTQYF. Variable domain in full (rest from reference TRBV9 and TRBJ2-3): DSGVTQTPKHLITATGQRVTLRCSPRSGDLSVYWYQQSLDQGLQFLIQYYNGEERAKGNILERFSAQQFPDLHSELNLSSLELGDSALYFCASSVVPSTDTQYFGPGTRLTVL.

The chain combines TRBV5-1 with TRBJ2-1; possibly TRBD1 for D (5 bases). The CDR3 totals 14 residues. V lost 1 base to trimming and J lost 7 bases, with 12 bases between them. Per germline, CDR1 SGHRS and CDR2 YFSETQ. The CDR3 loop reads CASSLSRVKNEQFF. For the CDR3, the DNA is TGCGCCAGCAGCTTGAGCAGGGTCAAGAATGAGCAGTTCTTC.

V usage is TRBV2 and J usage is TRBJ2-5, with D hard to call. The V gene lost 8 bases and the J gene lost 5 bases, with 18 bases spanning the gap. There are 14 residues in the CDR3. CDR1 and CDR2 from the germline V gene are SNHLY and FYNNEI. CDR3 region: CASLSQHLAETQYF. The CDR3 DNA follows: TGTGCCAGCCTCTCTCAGCACCTGGCGGAGACCCAGTACTTC.

The table lists this clone with many counts. One base separates it from a far larger clone, so it is likely a read error. The V call is TRBV2, the J call TRBJ2-1; either TRBD1 or TRBD2 may supply D (5 bases each). V was clipped by 1 base and J by 4 bases, with 5 bases between them. Germline V CDR1 and CDR2: SNHLY, FYNNEI. The CDR3 has 13 amino acids. The CDR3 nucleotides are TGTGCCAGCAGTGAAGGGGGGTACAATGAGCAGTTCTTC. Its protein product is CASSEGGYNEQFF.

The sample holds a few counts of this clone. For the CDR3, the DNA is TGTGCCATCAAGCGGGACTCCTCAAAGGATGGCTACACCTTC. It is translated as CAIKRDSSKDGYTF. The rearrangement links TRBV10-3 to TRBJ1-2; D might be TRBD1 (5 bases). The CDR3 extends over 14 amino acids. V dropped 7 bases and J dropped 6 bases, with 18 bases sitting between them. Germline CDR1 and CDR2: ENHRY and SYGVKD.

The chain combines TRBV5-1 with TRBJ2-7; a weak D match, TRBD2 (6 bases). Trimming removed 4 bases from V and 6 bases from J, with 14 bases in between. Germline assignment: CDR1 SGHRS and CDR2 YFSETQ. The CDR3 has 13 amino acids. The CDR3 coding sequence is TGCGCCAGCAGCAAGGGACTGCAAGGCGAGCAGTACTTC. Amino acids: CASSKGLQGEQYF.

This sequence joins TRBV5-1 and TRBJ2-6; a weak D match, TRBD1 (6 bases). Trimming cost V 2 bases and J 4 bases, with 13 bases left between them. The germline V gene has CDR1 SGHRS and CDR2 YFSETQ. The CDR3 consists of 16 residues. The chain's CDR3 is CASSFHRDPGANVLTF. DNA of the CDR3: TGCGCCAGCAGCTTCCACAGGGATCCCGGGGCCAACGTCCTGACTTTC.

J is TRBJ2-7 and V is TRBV7-2; 7 bases map to TRBD2. Germline V gene sequence: CDR1 SGHTA, CDR2 FQGNSA. The trim removed 2 bases at V and 3 bases at J, leaving 7 bases unmatched. The CDR3 extends over 15 amino acids. In nucleotides, the CDR3 is TGTGCCAGCAGCTTAACTCGGGACTACCTCTACGAGCAGTACTTC. This encodes CASSLTRDYLYEQYF.

The rearrangement joins TRBV5-1 to TRBJ1-1; D is uncertain. Trimming removed 0 bases at V and 5 bases at J, with 8 bases between. Germline V gene sequence: CDR1 SGHRS, CDR2 YFSETQ. The CDR3 is 13 residues long. Here the CDR3 DNA reads TGCGCCAGCAGCTTGGACGGGAGGACTGAAGCTTTCTTT. This encodes CASSLDGRTEAFF.

This clone was recorded a few times. Within the sample, other DNA sequences also encode this same CDR3. The chain uses TRBV5-5 and TRBJ2-7; 8 bases align to TRBD1. The CDR3 loop spans 12 amino acids. V lost 4 bases and J lost 4; bases outside the gene matches: 1. Looked up from germline, CDR1 is SGHKS and CDR2 is YYEKEE (reference sequence). The CDR3 protein is CASSRQGYEQYF. CDR3 bases: TGTGCCAGCAGCCGACAGGGGTACGAGCAGTACTTC.

The rearrangement uses TRBV6-4 and TRBJ1-3; 10 nucleotides align to TRBD1. J gave up 2 bases and V 2 bases, and 6 bases lay outside the gene matches. Germline V gives CDR1 MRHNA, CDR2 SNTAGT. CDR3 length: 17 residues. CDR3 DNA: TGTGCCAGCAGTGACCTTTTCGGACAGGGGGCTGGAAACACCATATATTTT. Encoded protein: CASSDLFGQGAGNTIYF.